This T cell receptor (beta chain) was profiled in a study of cytomegalovirus exposure and HLA in healthy donors. Study-level findings and limits: As confirmed in vitro, three CMV-associated chains were specific for CMV antigens. Associated with HLA alleles at 0.05 false discovery rate in a later analysis were over 15,000 TCR beta sequences. Some V segments, TRBV6-2 and TRBV6-3 among them, were indistinguishable and were therefore excluded. Investigators reported around 150 TCR beta chains as tied to cytomegalovirus.

The V gene's germline CDR1 is SGHRS and CDR2 YFSETQ. Deletions cut 2 bases from V and 4 bases from J, with 10 bases between. The CDR3 length is 14 residues. About this clone: Its antigen is not identified.

This PCR relied on a set of 60 Vbeta primers and 13 Jbeta primers. Measured with immunoSEQ multiplex PCR; TCRdb has only the in-frame clones, and not every one. This sample's clone table lists about 72,000 clones. The clonotype originates from a woman aged 35 to 49 in good health and CMV-seropositive. The rearrangement joins TRBV5-1 to TRBJ1-5; D call uncertain. Sample: PBMCs. The CDR3 bases are TGCGCCAGCAGCTTTGGCGGAATTAATCAGCCCCAGCATTTT. Its protein product is CASSFGGINQPQHF.